This T cell receptor beta chain originates from a study of cytomegalovirus exposure and HLA in healthy donors (TCRdb year 2017). Looking at the study overall: According to an earlier analysis of several hundred of the donors, about 180 million T cells yielded 90 million to 140 million unique TCR beta sequences and 276 Gb of sequence data. Donor age, sex, ethnicity and CMV serostatus were compiled together with the repertoire data. The study combined high-throughput TCR immunosequencing, statistical association of individual TCRs with disease status, and machine learning to predict cytomegalovirus infection status. HLA typing covered class I and class II loci at four-digit resolution. The T cell repertoires of 666 subjects were profiled by immunosequencing and related to cytomegalovirus serostatus. Along with the approximately 700-subject first cohort, a separate validation cohort of 120 different subjects was used. On average, about 240,000 unique TCR beta nucleotide sequences were sequenced per donor among 398 genotyped donors of the cohort, with roughly 20% of those sequences being non-productive. Around 320 gigabases of sequencing data and approximately 85 million unique TCR sequences were included in an early release covering under 650 HLA-typed donors. An earlier analysis of fewer than 750 of the donors used high-throughput TCR beta sequencing to judge whether each TCR beta V gene segment behaved as functional or pseudogenic. The aim of the study was to test whether cataloging public T cell receptors could identify signatures of past pathogen exposure. Rather than drawing on any new phenotypic data, the later analysis identified candidate immune exposures from TCR beta sequences and the way those sequences occurred across donors. Every discovery cohort repertoire had been produced on one sequencing platform. Typing coverage differed by locus: A, B, C, DRB1 and DQB1 were typed in about 620-630 donors, DQA1 in about 510, DPA1 in over 600, and DPB1 in about 450. A later genetic analysis took genome-wide SNP genotypes for about 55% of the 666 donors and used that subset as a discovery cohort. Of the approximately 400 genotyped donors, over 70% fell in the genetic ancestry cluster associated with self-reported Caucasian donors. Five DR-DQ haplotypes were handled as single units for association and clustering, since linkage in the cohort was strong. To study patterns of TCR occurrence, a later analysis re-analyzed previously published TCR beta repertoires from just over 650 donors and added high-resolution HLA genotyping.

On this clone itself: The antigen it recognizes is unknown. No much larger clone is present one base from it, and per-base qualities are unavailable.

Library preparation used the immunoSEQ multiplex PCR assay. For the multiplex PCR, a mixture combining 60 forward primers for TCR Vbeta segments and 13 reverse primers for TCR Jbeta segments was used. Amplification of the CDR3 region of rearranged TCR beta genes was performed with a multiplex PCR assay on genomic DNA. The amplified TCR beta libraries were sequenced on the Illumina HiSeq System as 87-base-pair reads. The authors processed their data as follows. In a later analysis, approximately 74 million unique TCR beta chains were counted across the roughly 670 repertoires, and approximately 11 million of these chains were shared by at least two donors. Raw reads were error-corrected and collapsed into unique sequences with a nearest-neighbor algorithm that merged closely related sequences to remove PCR and sequencing errors. CDR3 sequences were aligned to IMGT reference sequences to assign V, D and J gene segments. For a sequence to be retained, a match of at least six nucleotides was required to both a V gene segment and a J gene segment. A rearrangement was called productive if the CDR3 had no stop codons and remained in frame with V and J, and every other rearrangement was called non-productive. Following IMGT convention, CDR3 was defined as the stretch from the second conserved V-encoded cysteine to the conserved J-encoded phenylalanine. The earlier analysis of about 610 of the donors excluded sequences that lacked an unambiguous match to a single V gene segment. In an earlier analysis of 500 to 750 of the donors, V segments were called functional above 56.7% productive rearrangements and were called segregating when the between-donor standard deviation exceeded 5%. A statistical classification framework was built to diagnose cytomegalovirus status from the catalog of TCR beta chain sequences. In a later analysis, V and J genes were assigned by comparing TCR nucleotide sequences against IMGT/GENE-DB human TR gene sequences. A later analysis assigned CDR3 sequences and most-parsimonious VDJ recombination scenarios with the TCRdist pipeline. A later analysis defined each TCR beta chain by its CDR3 amino acid sequence plus V-gene family, and excluded reads lacking a unique V-gene family. As a way to deal with suspected cross-contamination and a sequencing artifact, a later analysis dropped 450 to 600 nucleotide sequences that were highly shared and had low generation probability. In a later analysis, a clonal expansion index was calculated for each public chain from normalized within-repertoire ranks of inferred template counts. In a later analysis, generation probabilities were computed with a VDJ recombination model fitted to out-of-frame rearrangements, and the resulting probabilities were checked against IGoR. In a later analysis, hypergeometric tests were used to score TCR-TCR, TCR-HLA and TCR-CMV co-occurrence, with a repertoire-size bias correction applied to TCR pairs. To estimate false discovery rates, a later analysis permuted the HLA or CMV assignments 20 times. In a later analysis, co-occurring TCRs were grouped with DBSCAN, and TCRdist sequence similarity was added when clustering was performed within HLA-allele-positive subsets. Repertoires with fewer than 30,000 or more than 120,000 public chains were left out of co-occurrence clustering, as were several repertoires with anomalous nucleotide sharing. TCRdb took over this immuneACCESS table, retaining in-frame rearrangements with V and J assigned. Such tables are incomplete; in checked studies, under half of the missing clones stem from an unresolved V gene, and the remainder is unexplained. Clonal size and the V and J genes are those of that table, whereas D and trimming came from the DNA. In this sample the table shows 200,000 or so clones, roughly 87% of which occur a single time. The top ten clones comprise 0.2% to 0.3% of the sample.

The cohort was made up of 666 healthy bone marrow donors. All cohort members were sampled while nominally healthy, although unrecorded immune exposures were likely present. The donor tested CMV seronegative and was one of the 352 seronegative cohort members. Every donor gave a peripheral blood sample, and the peripheral blood mononuclear cells from that sample were used for TCR beta sequencing. The Qiagen DNeasy Blood Extraction Kit was used to extract genomic DNA from the blood cell samples. Broader findings and caveats from the paper: In both the original and validation cohorts, the classifier was reported to diagnose cytomegalovirus status with high specificity and sensitivity. In this cohort, only TCR beta chains were sequenced, and detectable features were limited by the absence of alpha or paired-chain data. A further reported finding was that TCR beta sequences accurately predicted the HLA-A and HLA-B alleles for most subjects in the first cohort. In a later analysis, the rate of TCR association differed among HLA loci, with DRB1 alleles having the most associated TCRs and HLA-C alleles having the fewest. In a later analysis, HLA-associated TCR beta chains were found to be more clonally expanded and to have lower generation probabilities than equally common non-associated chains. Sequencing depth was assumed to be roughly uniform across donors in the presence/absence analyses, though that assumption may not hold. In a later genetic analysis, a missense DCLRE1C variant was associated with V-gene and J-gene trimming of TCR beta chains, and the association was replicated in an independent cohort. According to the authors, the approach could potentially be generalized to other disease states and immunological phenotypes. A later genetic analysis reported fewer N-insertions in productive TCRs among donors in an Asian-associated ancestry cluster than the roughly 620-donor mean. Because the 87-base-pair reads could not distinguish some IMGT-functional V segments, including TRBV6-2 and TRBV6-3, those segments were excluded. Assigning TCR associations to individual alleles was difficult when HLA alleles, especially DR and DQ, strongly co-occurred. A group of highly shared sequence variants was considered likely to be a technical artifact of the sequencing pipeline. In vitro tests confirmed that three of the cytomegalovirus-associated TCR beta chains recognize cytomegalovirus antigens. A later analysis reported that several top co-occurrence clusters appeared linked to parvovirus B19, influenza, CMV and Epstein-Barr virus. A later analysis found that most CMV-associated TCR beta chains appeared HLA-restricted, with HLA associations seemingly driven largely by CMV exposure. A total of roughly 160 TCR beta chains were listed by the study as associated with cytomegalovirus. Because HLA typing was unavailable for some donors at each locus, only the typed subset was used in association tests. Because counts were too low, about 15 rarely observed V segments, including chromosome 9 orphons, were left out of the earlier analysis of some 600 of the donors. Across donors, most TCR sequences were observed very rarely, whereas some public TCRs were present in many individuals. Specific HLA alleles were associated with 16,951 TCR beta sequences at a false discovery rate of 0.05 in a later analysis. For the cohort, immune exposure information was limited to CMV serostatus. In an earlier analysis of 450 to 750 of the donors, most TCR beta V segments appeared in productive rearrangements about 87% or about 30% of the time, broadly matching IMGT annotations. Correlated functional status among segregating V segments might reflect linkage disequilibrium, but an unknown experimental factor could not be ruled out.

Per the germline V gene, SGHAT is the CDR1 and FQNNGV is the CDR2. V loses 5 bases at its end and J loses 3 bases; junction bases beyond the gene matches: 9. The CDR3, cysteine through phenylalanine, is 15 amino acids long. Here the CDR3 DNA is all that survives: 45 bases in frame from base 1. This receptor was obtained from a girl younger than two in good health and CMV-seronegative. The rearrangement combines TRBV11-2 with TRBJ2-7, and TRBD2 matches 8 of the central bases. The sample taken for sequencing was PBMCs. The CDR3: CASSRRVAGGYEQYF. In nucleotides, the sequence is TGTGCCAGCAGCCGGAGGGTTGCGGGGGGCTACGAGCAGTACTTC.